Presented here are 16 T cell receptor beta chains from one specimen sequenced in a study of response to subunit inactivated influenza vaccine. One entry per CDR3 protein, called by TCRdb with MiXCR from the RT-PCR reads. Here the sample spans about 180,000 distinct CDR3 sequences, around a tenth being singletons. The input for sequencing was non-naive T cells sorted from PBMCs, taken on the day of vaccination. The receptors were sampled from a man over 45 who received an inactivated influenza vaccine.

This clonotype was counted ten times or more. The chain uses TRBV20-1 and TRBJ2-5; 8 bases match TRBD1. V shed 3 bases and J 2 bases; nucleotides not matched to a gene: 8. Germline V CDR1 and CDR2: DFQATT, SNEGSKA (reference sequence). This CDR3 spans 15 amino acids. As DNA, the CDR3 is TGCAGTGCTAGGGGGGACAGGAACTTACAAGAGACCCAGTACTTC. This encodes CSARGDRNLQETQYF.

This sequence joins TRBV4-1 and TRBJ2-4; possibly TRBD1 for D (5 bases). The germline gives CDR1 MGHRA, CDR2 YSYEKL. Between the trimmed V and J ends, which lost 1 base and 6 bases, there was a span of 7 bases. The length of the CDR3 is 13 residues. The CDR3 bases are TGCGCCAGCAGCCAAGGGACAATAAACATTCAGTACTTC. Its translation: CASSQGTINIQYF.

The CDR3 DNA sequence: TGTGCCAGCAGCAAACTAGCGGGGGACTACGAGCAGTACTTC. Residues: CASSKLAGDYEQYF. The chain uses TRBV7-7 and TRBJ2-7, with 11 positions matching TRBD2. Germline assignment: CDR1 SSHAT and CDR2 FNYEAQ (reference sequence). Trimming took 5 bases from V and 3 from J; bases not matched to a gene: 3. The CDR3 has 14 residues.

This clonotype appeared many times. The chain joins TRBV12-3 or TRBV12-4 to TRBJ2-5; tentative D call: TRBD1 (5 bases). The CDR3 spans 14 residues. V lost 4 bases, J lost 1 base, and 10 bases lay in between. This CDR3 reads CASSYGDSQETQYF. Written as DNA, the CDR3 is TGTGCCAGCAGTTACGGAGACAGCCAAGAGACCCAGTACTTC.

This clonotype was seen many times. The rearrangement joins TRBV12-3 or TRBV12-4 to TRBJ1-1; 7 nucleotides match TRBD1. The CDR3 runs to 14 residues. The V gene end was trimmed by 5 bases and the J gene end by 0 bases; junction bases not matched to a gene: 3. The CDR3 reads CASSLTGMNTEAFF. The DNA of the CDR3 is TGTGCCAGCAGTCTGACAGGGATGAACACTGAAGCTTTCTTT.

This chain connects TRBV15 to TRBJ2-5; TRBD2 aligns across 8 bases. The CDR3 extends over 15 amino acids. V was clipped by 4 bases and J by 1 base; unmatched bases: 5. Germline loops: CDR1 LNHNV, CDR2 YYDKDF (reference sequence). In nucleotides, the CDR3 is TGTGCCACCAGCAAAAAGCGGGAGCGCCAAGAGACCCAGTACTTC. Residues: CATSKKRERQETQYF.

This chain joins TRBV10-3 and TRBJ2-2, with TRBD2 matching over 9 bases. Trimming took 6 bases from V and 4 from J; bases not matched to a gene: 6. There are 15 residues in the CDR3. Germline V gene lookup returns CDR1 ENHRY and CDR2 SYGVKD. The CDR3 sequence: CAIRDSGRGTGELFF. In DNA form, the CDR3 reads TGTGCCATCAGGGATAGCGGGAGAGGCACCGGGGAGCTGTTTTTT.

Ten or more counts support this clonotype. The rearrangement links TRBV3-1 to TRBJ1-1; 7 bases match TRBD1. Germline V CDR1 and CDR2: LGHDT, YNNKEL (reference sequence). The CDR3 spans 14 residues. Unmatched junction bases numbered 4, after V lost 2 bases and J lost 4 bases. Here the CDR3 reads CASSQSYRGTEAFF. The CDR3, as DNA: TGTGCCAGCAGCCAATCCTACAGGGGCACTGAAGCTTTCTTT.

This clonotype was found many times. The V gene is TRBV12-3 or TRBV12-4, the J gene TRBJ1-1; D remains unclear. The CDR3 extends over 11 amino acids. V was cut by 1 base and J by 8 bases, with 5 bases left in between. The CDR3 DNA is TGTGCCAGCAGTTTAGGTGGAGAAGCTTTCTTT. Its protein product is CASSLGGEAFF.

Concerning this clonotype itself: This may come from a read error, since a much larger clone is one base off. CDR3 amino acids: CASGRMTDTDTQYF. The CDR3 region has the DNA TGCGCCAGCGGCCGGATGACAGACACAGATACGCAGTATTTT. This rearrangement joins TRBV5-1 to TRBJ2-3; weak D call: TRBD1 (5 bases). This CDR3 is 14 amino acids long. Germline CDR1 and CDR2: SGHRS and YFSETQ. V lost 7 bases to trimming and J lost 2 bases, with 14 bases between them.

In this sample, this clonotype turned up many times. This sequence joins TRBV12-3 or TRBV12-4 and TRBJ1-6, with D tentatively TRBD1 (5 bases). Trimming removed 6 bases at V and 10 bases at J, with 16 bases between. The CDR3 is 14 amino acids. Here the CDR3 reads CASRLSGRISPLHF. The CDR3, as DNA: TGTGCCAGCAGGCTATCGGGGCGGATCTCACCCCTCCACTTT.

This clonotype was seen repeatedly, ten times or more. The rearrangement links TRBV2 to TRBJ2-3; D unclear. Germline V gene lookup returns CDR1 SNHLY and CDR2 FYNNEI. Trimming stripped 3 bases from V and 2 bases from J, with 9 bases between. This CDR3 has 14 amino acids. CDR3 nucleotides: TGTGCCAGCAGTGAGATGATTACCACAGATACGCAGTATTTT. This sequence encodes CASSEMITTDTQYF.

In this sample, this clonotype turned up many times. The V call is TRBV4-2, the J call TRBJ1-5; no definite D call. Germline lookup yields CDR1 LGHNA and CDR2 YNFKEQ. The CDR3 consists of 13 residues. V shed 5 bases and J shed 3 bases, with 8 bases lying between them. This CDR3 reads CASSSDLNQPQHF. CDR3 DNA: TGTGCCAGCAGCTCGGACCTCAATCAGCCCCAGCATTTT.

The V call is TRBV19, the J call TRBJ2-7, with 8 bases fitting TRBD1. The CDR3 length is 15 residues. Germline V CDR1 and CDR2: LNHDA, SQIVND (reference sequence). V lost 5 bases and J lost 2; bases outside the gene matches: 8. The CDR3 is CASSGRDRRTYEQYF. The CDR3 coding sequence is TGTGCCAGTAGTGGACGGGACAGGCGTACCTACGAGCAGTACTTC.

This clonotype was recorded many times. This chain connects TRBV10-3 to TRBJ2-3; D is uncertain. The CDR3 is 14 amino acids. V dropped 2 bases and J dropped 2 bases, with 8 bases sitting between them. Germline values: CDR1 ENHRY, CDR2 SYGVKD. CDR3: CAISEVVLTDTQYF. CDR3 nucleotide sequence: TGTGCCATCAGTGAGGTGGTCCTCACAGATACGCAGTATTTT.

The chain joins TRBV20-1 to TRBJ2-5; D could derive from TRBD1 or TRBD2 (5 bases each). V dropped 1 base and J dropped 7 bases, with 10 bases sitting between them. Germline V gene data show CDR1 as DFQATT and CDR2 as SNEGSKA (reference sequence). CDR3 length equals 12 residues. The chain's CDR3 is CSARVGVGTQYF. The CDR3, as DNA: TGCAGTGCTAGAGTGGGGGTGGGGACCCAGTACTTC.